The T cell receptor beta chain under discussion was sequenced for a study of Graves' ophthalmopathy and Graves' hyperthyroidism. As for the study in general: Before any treatment was given, at initial diagnosis, peripheral blood was collected.

RNA served as the template for amplifying TCR beta CDR3 regions. HTBI-primed first-round RT-PCR preceded second-round multiplex PCR. TCRdb called the multiplex PCR reads again in MiXCR, with one record for every CDR3 protein. This sample has hundreds of thousands of distinct CDR3 sequences, with about a fifth found just once. This CDR3 region has 14 residues. CDR1 and CDR2 from the germline V gene are MNHEY and SVGEGT. Trimming removed 2 bases at V and 1 base at J, with 8 bases between. Stable hyperthyroidism meant no ophthalmopathy within 18 months of follow-up. Participants with hyperthyroidism, aged 18 to 65, were newly diagnosed with under 2 months' duration.

Sequencing input: peripheral blood. This chain uses TRBV6-2 or TRBV6-3 with TRBJ1-1; tentatively, D is TRBD1 (5 bases). This TCR was sampled from a woman younger than 35 with stable Graves' hyperthyroidism. Some clones in this sample may be carry-over from other donors' samples. CDR3 amino acids: CASSYIGGNTEAFF. The DNA for the CDR3 is TGTGCCAGCAGTTACATCGGGGGGAACACTGAAGCTTTCTTT.